This T cell receptor beta chain emerged from a study of blood T cells in healthy people across ages. This CDR3 is 15 amino acids long. Study-wide results and limits: Significant beta diversity loss was already apparent by age around 36, declining roughly linearly. It was the long-lived donors that had more naive CD4+ cells and higher diversity than aged donors. Unsorted PBMCs blocked a conclusive comparison of naive and antigen-experienced cells.

A second PCR of roughly 6 to 12 cycles used a sample-barcoded 5' primer and a J-beta primer mix. TCRdb independently ran MiXCR on the 5' RACE reads; one entry per CDR3 protein. Of more than 500,000 distinct CDR3 sequences listed, 27% are singletons. The individuals who served as donors were healthy Caucasians living in Russia, aged roughly 6 to 100. Remarks on this clonotype: Its antigen is undetermined.

Sequenced input: blood. The sequence was obtained from a woman between 70 and 85 years old in good health. The chain recombines TRBV12-3 or TRBV12-4 with TRBJ2-1, with 7 positions matching TRBD1. The tail of the sequence fits TRBJ2-7 better, so the J call may be wrong. CDR3 region: CASSPFEGQTYEQYF. Written as DNA, the CDR3 is TGTGCCAGCAGTCCCTTCGAGGGACAGACCTACGAGCAGTACTTC.